The 10 T cell receptor beta chains below all came from one sample that was sequenced in a study of follicular helper T cells after annual influenza vaccination. Only in-frame clones appear in the TCRdb table, and some are missing; sequencing was by immunoSEQ multiplex PCR. The sample shows around 600 clones, more than 65% of them seen only once. The time point here: 2015-2016 season, 7 days after influenza vaccination. The sample here was CXCR5+ CD38+ circulating T follicular helper cells from blood, taken 7 days after influenza vaccination. Subset given: circulating Tfh, non-naive CD4+CXCR5+PD-1+ (ICOS+CD38+ or ICOS-CD38-). The receptors shown here come from an adult who received the influenza vaccine.

This clone showed up just a few times. CDR3 DNA sequence: TGTGCCAGCTCGGACAGGCCCAATCAGCCCCAGCATTTT. It encodes CASSDRPNQPQHF. This sequence joins TRBV27 and TRBJ1-5; 7 bases fit TRBD1. Germline V CDR1 and CDR2: MNHEY, SMNVEV (reference sequence). V lost 8 bases and J lost 3; bases outside the gene matches: 4. There are 13 residues in the CDR3.

V and J are TRBV6-1 and TRBJ2-5; either TRBD1 or TRBD2 may supply D (6 bases each). Germline lookup yields CDR1 MNHNS and CDR2 SASEGT. This CDR3 spans 13 amino acids. Trimming removed 8 bases at V and 5 bases at J, with 15 bases between. In DNA, the CDR3 is TGTGCCAGCCGGGTAAGGGGGGACGAGACCCAGTACTTC. Encoded protein: CASRVRGDETQYF.

The gene calls are TRBV2 and TRBJ2-6; the D gene is possibly TRBD1 (5 bases). CDR1 SNHLY and CDR2 FYNNEI come from the germline V gene. This CDR3 has 15 amino acids. The V end was cut by 4 bases, the J end by 2 bases, with 9 bases between. The CDR3 here is CASSGQGTGANVLTF. DNA of the CDR3: TGTGCCAGCAGTGGCCAGGGTACTGGGGCCAACGTCCTGACTTTC.

This clone occurred a few times. The chain joins TRBV5-1 to TRBJ1-5; D is unclear. The CDR3 consists of 13 residues. Between the trimmed V and J ends, which lost 0 bases and 4 bases, there was a span of 5 bases. Germline assignment: CDR1 SGHRS and CDR2 YFSETQ. The CDR3 is CASSLEVNQPQHF. The CDR3, as DNA: TGCGCCAGCAGCTTGGAGGTTAATCAGCCCCAGCATTTT.

The chain joins TRBV2 to TRBJ2-1; 9 bases agree with TRBD2. V lost 4 bases to trimming and J lost 5 bases; unmatched junction nucleotides: 0. Germline CDR1 SNHLY, CDR2 FYNNEI. The CDR3 has 13 amino acids. CDR3 sequence: CASSGLADNEQFF. For the CDR3, the DNA is TGTGCCAGCAGTGGACTAGCGGACAATGAGCAGTTCTTC.

This chain uses TRBV5-4 with TRBJ1-1, with D hard to call. Germline CDR1 reads SGHNT; CDR2 reads YYREEE (reference sequence). Between the trimmed V and J ends, which lost 4 bases and 8 bases, there was a span of 9 bases. The CDR3 has 11 amino acids. The CDR3 region is CASSVNREAFF. CDR3 nucleotide sequence: TGTGCCAGCAGCGTCAACAGAGAAGCTTTCTTT.

Comments on this clone: This sample also contains other DNA sequences that code for the same CDR3. CDR3 loop: CASSQLSTGAYEQYF. The CDR3 DNA reads as TGTGCCAGCAGCCAATTGAGCACAGGGGCCTACGAGCAGTACTTC. This rearrangement joins TRBV14 to TRBJ2-7; 7 bases match TRBD1. Germline V gene data show CDR1 as SGHDN and CDR2 as FVKESK. This CDR3 has 15 residues. Trimming cost V 2 bases and J 2 bases; bases outside gene matches: 6.

Only a few counts were recorded for this clone. The rearrangement uses TRBV21-1 and TRBJ2-7. TRBV21-1 is listed as a pseudogene. This CDR3 has 14 amino acids. CDR3 region: CASSRVDTYYEQYF. In DNA form, the CDR3 reads TGTGCCAGCAGCAGGGTCGATACCTACTACGAGCAGTACTTC.

This chain connects TRBV10-3 to TRBJ1-2, with 7 nucleotides matching TRBD1. V trimming: 4 bases; J trimming: 7 bases; junction bases outside the gene matches: 6. Germline V lookup: CDR1 ENHRY, CDR2 SYGVKD. The CDR3 loop spans 13 amino acids. CDR3 bases: TGTGCCATCAGTGTAGACAGGGAAACTGGCTACACCTTC. It yields the protein CAISVDRETGYTF.

J is TRBJ2-1 and V is TRBV19; 9 bases are shared with TRBD2. The germline CDR1 and CDR2 sequences are LNHDA and SQIVND (reference sequence). The CDR3 is made up of 17 amino acids. V shed 4 bases, J shed 1 base, and the junction held 8 bases outside the gene matches. The CDR3 spells CASSKSAGGRSYNEQFF. CDR3 DNA: TGTGCCAGTAGTAAATCCGCGGGAGGGCGTTCCTACAATGAGCAGTTCTTC.